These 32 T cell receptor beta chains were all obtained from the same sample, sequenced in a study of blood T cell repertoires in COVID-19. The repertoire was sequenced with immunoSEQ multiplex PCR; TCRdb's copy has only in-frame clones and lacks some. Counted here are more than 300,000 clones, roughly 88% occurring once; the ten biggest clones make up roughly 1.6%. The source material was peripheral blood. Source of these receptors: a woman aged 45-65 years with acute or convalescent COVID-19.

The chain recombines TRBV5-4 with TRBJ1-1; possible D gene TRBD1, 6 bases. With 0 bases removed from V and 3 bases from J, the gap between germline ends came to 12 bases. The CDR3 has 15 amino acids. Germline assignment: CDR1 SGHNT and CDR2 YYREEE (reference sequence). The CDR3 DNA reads TGTGCCAGCAGCTTGGTGACAGGACCTTACACTGAAGCTTTCTTT. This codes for CASSLVTGPYTEAFF.

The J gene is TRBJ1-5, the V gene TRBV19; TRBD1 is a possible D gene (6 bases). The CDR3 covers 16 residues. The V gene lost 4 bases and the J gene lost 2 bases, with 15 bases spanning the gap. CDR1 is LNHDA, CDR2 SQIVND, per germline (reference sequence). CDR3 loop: CASSTRGGVGNQPQHF. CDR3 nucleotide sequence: TGTGCCAGTAGTACAAGGGGGGGGGTCGGCAATCAGCCCCAGCATTTT.

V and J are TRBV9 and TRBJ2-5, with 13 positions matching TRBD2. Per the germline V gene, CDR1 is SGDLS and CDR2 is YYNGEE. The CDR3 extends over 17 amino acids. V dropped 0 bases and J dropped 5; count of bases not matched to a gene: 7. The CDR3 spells CASSVATSGRARETQYF. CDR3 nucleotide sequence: TGTGCCAGCAGCGTAGCTACTAGCGGGAGGGCTCGGGAGACCCAGTACTTC.

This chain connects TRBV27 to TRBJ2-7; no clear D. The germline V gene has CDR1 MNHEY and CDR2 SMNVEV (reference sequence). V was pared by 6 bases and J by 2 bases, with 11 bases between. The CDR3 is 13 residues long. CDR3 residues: CASSRRATYEQYF. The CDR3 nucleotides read TGTGCCAGCAGCCGCCGTGCGACCTACGAGCAGTACTTC.

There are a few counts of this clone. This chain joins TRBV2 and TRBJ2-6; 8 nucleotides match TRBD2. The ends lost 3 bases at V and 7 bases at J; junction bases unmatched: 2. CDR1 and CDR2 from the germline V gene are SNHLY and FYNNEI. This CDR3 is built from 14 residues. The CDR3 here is CASSEAGGANVLTF. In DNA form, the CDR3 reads TGTGCCAGCAGTGAGGCGGGAGGAGCCAACGTCCTGACTTTC. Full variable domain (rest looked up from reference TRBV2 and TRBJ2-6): EPEVTQTPSHQVTQMGQEVILRCVPISNHLYFYWYRQILGQKVEFLVSFYNNEISEKSEIFDDQFSVERPDGSNFTLKIRSTKLEDSAMYFCASSEAGGANVLTFGAGSRLTVL.

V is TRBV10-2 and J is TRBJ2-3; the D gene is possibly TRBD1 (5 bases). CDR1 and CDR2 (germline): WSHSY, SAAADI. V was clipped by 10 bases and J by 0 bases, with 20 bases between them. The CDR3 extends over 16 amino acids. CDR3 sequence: CATVAQVLESTDTQYF. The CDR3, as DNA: TGCGCCACCGTCGCACAGGTTCTTGAGAGCACAGATACGCAGTATTTT.

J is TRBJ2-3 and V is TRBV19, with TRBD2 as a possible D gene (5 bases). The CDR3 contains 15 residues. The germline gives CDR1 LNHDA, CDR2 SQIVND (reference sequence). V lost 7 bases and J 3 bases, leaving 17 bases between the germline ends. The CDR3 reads CASKTEDLGTDTQYF. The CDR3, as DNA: TGTGCCAGTAAGACGGAGGACCTGGGGACAGATACGCAGTATTTT.

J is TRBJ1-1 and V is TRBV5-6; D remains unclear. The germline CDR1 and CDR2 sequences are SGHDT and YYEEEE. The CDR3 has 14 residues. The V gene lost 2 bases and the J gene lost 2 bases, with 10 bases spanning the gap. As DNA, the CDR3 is TGTGCCAGCAGCTTCACGGGAAGAAACACTGAAGCTTTCTTT. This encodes CASSFTGRNTEAFF. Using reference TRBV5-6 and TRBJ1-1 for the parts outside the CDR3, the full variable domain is DAGVTQSPTHLIKTRGQQVTLRCSPKSGHDTVSWYQQALGQGPQFIFQYYEEEERQRGNFPDRFSGHQFPNYSSELNVNALLLGDSALYLCASSFTGRNTEAFFGQGTRLTVV.

The CDR3 reads CASAPGQGTDTQYF. CDR3 DNA sequence: TGCGCCAGCGCCCCGGGACAGGGCACAGATACGCAGTATTTT. The gene calls are TRBV5-1 and TRBJ2-3; 8 nucleotides match TRBD1. The CDR3 totals 14 residues. The V and J ends lost 7 bases and 1 base, in that order; junction bases with no gene match: 5. Germline values: CDR1 SGHRS, CDR2 YFSETQ.

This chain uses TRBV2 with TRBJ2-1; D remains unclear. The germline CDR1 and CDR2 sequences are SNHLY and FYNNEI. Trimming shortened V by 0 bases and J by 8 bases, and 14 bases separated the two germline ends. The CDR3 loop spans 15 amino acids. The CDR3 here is CASSEALVASDEQFF. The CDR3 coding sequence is TGTGCCAGCAGTGAAGCGCTTGTCGCCAGCGATGAGCAGTTCTTC.

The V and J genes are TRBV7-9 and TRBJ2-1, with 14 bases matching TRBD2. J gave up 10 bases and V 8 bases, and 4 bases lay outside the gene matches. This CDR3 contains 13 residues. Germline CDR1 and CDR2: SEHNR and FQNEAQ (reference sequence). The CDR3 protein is CASQTSGRGEQFF. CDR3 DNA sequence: TGTGCCAGCCAGACTAGCGGGAGGGGAGAGCAGTTCTTC.

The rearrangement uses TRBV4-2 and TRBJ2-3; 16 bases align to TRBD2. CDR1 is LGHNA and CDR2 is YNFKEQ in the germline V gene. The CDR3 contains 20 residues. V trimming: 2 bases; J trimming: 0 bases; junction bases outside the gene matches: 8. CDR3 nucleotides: TGTGCCAGCAGCCAACCGGGACTAGCGGGAGGGAGGGGTAGCACAGATACGCAGTATTTT. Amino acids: CASSQPGLAGGRGSTDTQYF.

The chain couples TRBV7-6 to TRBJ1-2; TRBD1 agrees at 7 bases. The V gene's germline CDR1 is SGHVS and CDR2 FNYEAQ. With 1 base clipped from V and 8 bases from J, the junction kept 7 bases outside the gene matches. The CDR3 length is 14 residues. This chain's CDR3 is CASSLGQGQRGYTF. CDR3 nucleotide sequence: TGTGCCAGCAGCTTAGGACAGGGCCAGAGGGGCTACACCTTC.

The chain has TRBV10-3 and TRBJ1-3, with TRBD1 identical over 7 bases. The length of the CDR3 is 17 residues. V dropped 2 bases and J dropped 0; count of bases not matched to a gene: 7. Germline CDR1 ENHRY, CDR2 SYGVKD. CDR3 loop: CAISERGTVSSGNTIYF. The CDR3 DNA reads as TGTGCCATCAGTGAGAGAGGGACAGTGAGCTCTGGAAACACCATATATTTT.

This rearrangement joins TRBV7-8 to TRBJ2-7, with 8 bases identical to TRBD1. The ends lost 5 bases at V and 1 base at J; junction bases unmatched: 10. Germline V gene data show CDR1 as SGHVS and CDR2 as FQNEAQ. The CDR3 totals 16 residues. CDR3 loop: CASSLPGQGGSYEQYF. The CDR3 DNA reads TGTGCCAGCAGCCTCCCAGGACAGGGAGGATCCTACGAGCAGTACTTC.

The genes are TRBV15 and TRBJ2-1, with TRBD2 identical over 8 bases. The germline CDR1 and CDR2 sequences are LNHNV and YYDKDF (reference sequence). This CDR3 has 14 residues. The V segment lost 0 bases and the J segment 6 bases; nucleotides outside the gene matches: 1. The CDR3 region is CATSRELAGNEQFF. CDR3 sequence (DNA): TGTGCCACCAGCAGAGAGCTAGCGGGCAATGAGCAGTTCTTC.

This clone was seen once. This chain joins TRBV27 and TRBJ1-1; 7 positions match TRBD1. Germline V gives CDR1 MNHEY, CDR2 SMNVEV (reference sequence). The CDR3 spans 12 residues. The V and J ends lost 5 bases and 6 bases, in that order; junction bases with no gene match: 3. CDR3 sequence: CASSKTGSEAFF. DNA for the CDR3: TGTGCCAGCAGTAAGACAGGGTCTGAAGCTTTCTTT.

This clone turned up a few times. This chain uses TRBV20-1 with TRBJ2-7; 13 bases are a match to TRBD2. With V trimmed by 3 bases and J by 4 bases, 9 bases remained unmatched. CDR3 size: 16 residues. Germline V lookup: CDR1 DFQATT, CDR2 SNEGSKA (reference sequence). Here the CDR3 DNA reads TGCAGTGCTAGTGCAACCGGGACTAGCGGGACTTACGAGCAGTACTTC. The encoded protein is CSASATGTSGTYEQYF.

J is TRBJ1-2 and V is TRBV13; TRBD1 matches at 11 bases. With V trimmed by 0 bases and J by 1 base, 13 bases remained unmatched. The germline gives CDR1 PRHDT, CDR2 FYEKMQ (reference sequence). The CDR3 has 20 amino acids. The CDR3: CASSLGLKRTGGFFNYGYTF. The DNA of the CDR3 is TGTGCCAGCAGCTTAGGCCTTAAGCGGACAGGGGGCTTCTTTAACTATGGCTACACCTTC. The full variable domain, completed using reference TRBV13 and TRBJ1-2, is AAGVIQSPRHLIKEKRETATLKCYPIPRHDTVYWYQQGPGQDPQFLISFYEKMQSDKGSIPDRFSAQQFSDYHSELNMSSLELGDSALYFCASSLGLKRTGGFFNYGYTFGSGTRLTVV.

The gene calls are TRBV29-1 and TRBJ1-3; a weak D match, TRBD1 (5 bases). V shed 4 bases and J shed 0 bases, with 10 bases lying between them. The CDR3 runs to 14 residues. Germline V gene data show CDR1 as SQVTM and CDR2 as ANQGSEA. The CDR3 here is CSVGDSISGNTIYF. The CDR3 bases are TGCAGCGTTGGCGACAGCATCTCTGGAAACACCATATATTTT.

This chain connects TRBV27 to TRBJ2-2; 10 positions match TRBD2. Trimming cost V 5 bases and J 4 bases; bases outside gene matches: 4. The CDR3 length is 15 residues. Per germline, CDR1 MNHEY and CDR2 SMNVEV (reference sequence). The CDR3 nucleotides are TGTGCCAGCAGTAACAGCGGGAGGGCCACCGGGGAGCTGTTTTTT. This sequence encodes CASSNSGRATGELFF.

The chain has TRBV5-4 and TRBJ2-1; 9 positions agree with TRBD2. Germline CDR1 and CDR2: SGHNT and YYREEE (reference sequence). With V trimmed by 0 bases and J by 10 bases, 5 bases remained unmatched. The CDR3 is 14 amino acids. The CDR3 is CASSLDSGRDEQFF. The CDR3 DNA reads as TGTGCCAGCAGCTTGGATAGCGGGAGAGACGAGCAGTTCTTC. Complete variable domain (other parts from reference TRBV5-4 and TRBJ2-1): ETGVTQSPTHLIKTRGQQVTLRCSSQSGHNTVSWYQQALGQGPQFIFQYYREEENGRGNFPPRFSGLQFPNYSSELNVNALELDDSALYLCASSLDSGRDEQFFGPGTRLTVL.

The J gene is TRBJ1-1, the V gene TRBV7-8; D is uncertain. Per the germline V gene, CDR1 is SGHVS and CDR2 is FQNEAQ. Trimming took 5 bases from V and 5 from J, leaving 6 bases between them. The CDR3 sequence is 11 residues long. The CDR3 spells CASSPRTEAFF. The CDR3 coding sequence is TGTGCCAGCAGCCCCCGGACTGAAGCTTTCTTT.

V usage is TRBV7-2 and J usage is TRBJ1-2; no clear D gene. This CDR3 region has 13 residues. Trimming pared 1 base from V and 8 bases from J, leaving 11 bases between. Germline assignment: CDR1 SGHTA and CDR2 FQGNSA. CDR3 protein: CASSLGRGLGYTF. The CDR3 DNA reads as TGTGCCAGCAGCTTAGGTAGAGGGTTGGGCTACACCTTC.

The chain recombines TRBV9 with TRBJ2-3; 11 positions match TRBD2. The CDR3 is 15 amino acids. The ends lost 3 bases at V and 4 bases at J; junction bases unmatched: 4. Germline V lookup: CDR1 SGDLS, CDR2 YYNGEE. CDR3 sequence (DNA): TGTGCCAGCAGCGCCACTAGCGGGAGAGCAGATACGCAGTATTTT. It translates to CASSATSGRADTQYF.

The CDR3 nucleotides read TGTGCCTTCCGGGACAGGGGAGGGTCAGGTGAAAAACTGTTTTTT. Amino acids: CAFRDRGGSGEKLFF. V gene TRBV30 combines with J gene TRBJ1-4; 10 bases agree with TRBD1. Germline CDR1 and CDR2: GTSNPN and SVGIG (reference sequence). Trimming at V came to 7 bases and at J to 7 bases, leaving 12 bases not matched to a gene. The CDR3 spans 15 residues.

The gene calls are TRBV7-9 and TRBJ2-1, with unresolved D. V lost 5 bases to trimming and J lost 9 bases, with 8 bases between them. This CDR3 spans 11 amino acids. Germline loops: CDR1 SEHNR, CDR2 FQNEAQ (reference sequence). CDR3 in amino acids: CASSPFSEQFF. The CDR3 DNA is TGTGCCAGCAGCCCCTTCAGTGAGCAGTTCTTC.

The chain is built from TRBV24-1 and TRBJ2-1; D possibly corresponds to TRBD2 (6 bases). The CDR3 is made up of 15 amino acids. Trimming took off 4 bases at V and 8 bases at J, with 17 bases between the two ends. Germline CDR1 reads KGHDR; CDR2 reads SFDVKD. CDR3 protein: CATSEAGSRGYEQFF. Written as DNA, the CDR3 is TGTGCCACCAGTGAGGCGGGAAGTAGAGGCTATGAGCAGTTCTTC.

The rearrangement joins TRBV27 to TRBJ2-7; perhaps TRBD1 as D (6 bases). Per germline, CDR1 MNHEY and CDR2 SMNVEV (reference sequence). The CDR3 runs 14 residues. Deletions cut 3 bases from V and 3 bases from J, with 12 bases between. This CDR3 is CASSLLGTIYEQYF. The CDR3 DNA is TGTGCCAGCAGTTTGTTAGGGACAATCTACGAGCAGTACTTC.

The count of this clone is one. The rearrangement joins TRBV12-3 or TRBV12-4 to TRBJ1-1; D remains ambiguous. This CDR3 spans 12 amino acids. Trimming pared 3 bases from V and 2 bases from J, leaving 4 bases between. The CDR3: CASSLRNTEAFF. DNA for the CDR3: TGTGCCAGCAGTTTGAGAAACACTGAAGCTTTCTTT.

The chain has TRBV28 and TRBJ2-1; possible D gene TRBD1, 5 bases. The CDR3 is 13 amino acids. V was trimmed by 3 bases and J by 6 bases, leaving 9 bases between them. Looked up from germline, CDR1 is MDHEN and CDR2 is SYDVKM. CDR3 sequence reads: CASSFLTANEQFF. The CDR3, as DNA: TGTGCCAGCAGTTTTCTGACAGCCAATGAGCAGTTCTTC.

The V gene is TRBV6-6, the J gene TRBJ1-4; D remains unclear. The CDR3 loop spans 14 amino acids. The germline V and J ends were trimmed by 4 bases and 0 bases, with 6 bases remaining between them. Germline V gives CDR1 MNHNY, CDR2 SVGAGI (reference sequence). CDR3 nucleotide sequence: TGTGCCAGCAGTTCCGTCGCAACTAATGAAAAACTGTTTTTT. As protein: CASSSVATNEKLFF.